A selection of T cell receptor beta chains follows, all from one sample in a study of lung T cells in sarcoidosis with Löfgren's syndrome. Each CDR3 protein is one row after TCRdb ran MiXCR on the reads. The sample holds more than 50,000 distinct CDR3 sequences, around 21% seen once. Sequencing was done on a sample of CD4+ T cells from PBMCs. The origin of the receptors is a human donor with sarcoidosis (Löfgren's syndrome or another form), or a control subject (not recorded which). CDR3s include the opening cysteine and the closing phenylalanine or tryptophan. A D gene is named only where the DNA matches it firmly. Part of the rows lack a size; the others show once, few, many or a class for expanded clones.

j_call: TRBJ1-2; d_call: .; clone_size: many; v_call: TRBV28; cdr3_aa: CASSSNYGYTF; cdr3_nt: TGTGCCAGCAGCTCTAACTATGGCTACACCTTC
j_call: TRBJ2-1; d_call: TRBD2; clone_size: few; v_call: TRBV11-2; cdr3_aa: CANSLLGTSGVNEQFF; cdr3_nt: TGTGCCAACAGCTTACTCGGGACTAGCGGTGTCAATGAGCAGTTCTTC
j_call: TRBJ2-5; d_call: TRBD2; clone_size: many; v_call: TRBV20-1; cdr3_aa: CSAGTSQETQYF; cdr3_nt: TGCAGTGCCGGGACTAGCCAAGAGACCCAGTACTTC
j_call: TRBJ2-3; d_call: .; clone_size: many; v_call: TRBV27; cdr3_aa: CASRPGRAGGNTQYF; cdr3_nt: TGTGCCAGCAGACCCGGGAGGGCAGGGGGAAATACGCAGTATTTT
j_call: TRBJ2-4; d_call: TRBD1; clone_size: few; v_call: TRBV19; cdr3_aa: CASSHPTGINIQYF; cdr3_nt: TGTGCCAGTAGCCACCCGACAGGGATAAACATTCAGTACTTC
j_call: TRBJ1-1; d_call: .; clone_size: few; v_call: TRBV18; cdr3_aa: CASSFQTENTEAFF; cdr3_nt: TGTGCCAGCTCCTTTCAGACTGAGAACACTGAAGCTTTCTTT
j_call: TRBJ1-6; d_call: TRBD1; clone_size: many; v_call: TRBV6-1; cdr3_aa: CASSWDRGGSPLHF; cdr3_nt: TGTGCCAGCAGTTGGGACAGGGGAGGATCACCCCTCCACTTT
j_call: TRBJ1-5; d_call: .; clone_size: many; v_call: TRBV28; cdr3_aa: CASSLKGLGNQPQHF; cdr3_nt: TGTGCCAGCAGTTTAAAAGGTCTGGGCAATCAGCCCCAGCATTTT
j_call: TRBJ1-5; d_call: TRBD1; clone_size: .; v_call: TRBV10-3; cdr3_aa: CAISEPTGDLSNQPQHF; cdr3_nt: TGTGCCATCAGTGAGCCCACAGGGGATCTTAGCAATCAGCCCCAGCATTTT
j_call: TRBJ1-3; d_call: .; clone_size: many; v_call: TRBV20-1; cdr3_aa: CSASDRASSGNTIYF; cdr3_nt: TGCAGTGCTAGTGATAGGGCGAGCTCTGGAAACACCATATATTTT
j_call: TRBJ2-5; d_call: TRBD2; clone_size: .; v_call: TRBV4-1; cdr3_aa: CASRQLAGGQETQYF; cdr3_nt: TGCGCCAGCAGACAACTAGCGGGGGGGCAGGAGACCCAGTACTTC
j_call: TRBJ1-3; d_call: .; clone_size: medium-sized; v_call: TRBV6-6; cdr3_aa: CASSYERGSGNTIYF; cdr3_nt: TGTGCCAGCAGTTACGAAAGGGGATCTGGAAACACCATATATTTT
j_call: TRBJ1-1; d_call: .; clone_size: .; v_call: TRBV9; cdr3_aa: CASSVAGGGARAFF; cdr3_nt: TGTGCCAGCAGCGTAGCTGGGGGCGGGGCGCGAGCTTTCTTT
j_call: TRBJ2-3; d_call: TRBD2; clone_size: few; v_call: TRBV6-1; cdr3_aa: CASTPGGFLDTQYF; cdr3_nt: TGTGCCAGCACCCCCGGGGGGTTTCTGGATACGCAGTATTTT
j_call: TRBJ1-2; d_call: TRBD1; clone_size: .; v_call: TRBV24-1; cdr3_aa: CATESNRGRAYGYTF; cdr3_nt: TGTGCCACCGAAAGTAACAGGGGGCGCGCCTATGGCTACACCTTC
j_call: TRBJ1-1; d_call: .; clone_size: many; v_call: TRBV28; cdr3_aa: CASSLTDMNTEAFF; cdr3_nt: TGTGCCAGCAGTTTAACCGATATGAACACTGAAGCTTTCTTT
j_call: TRBJ1-5; d_call: .; clone_size: few; v_call: TRBV6-1; cdr3_aa: CASSPQGRYSNQPQHF; cdr3_nt: TGTGCCAGCAGCCCCCAAGGACGGTATAGCAATCAGCCCCAGCATTTT
j_call: TRBJ1-1; d_call: .; clone_size: many; v_call: TRBV7-2; cdr3_aa: CASSRRGNTEAFF; cdr3_nt: TGTGCCAGCAGCCGGAGGGGGAACACTGAAGCTTTCTTT
j_call: TRBJ2-5; d_call: .; clone_size: many; v_call: TRBV4-2; cdr3_aa: CASSKNDQETQYF; cdr3_nt: TGTGCCAGCAGCAAAAATGACCAAGAGACCCAGTACTTC
j_call: TRBJ2-1; d_call: TRBD2; clone_size: .; v_call: TRBV7-8; cdr3_aa: CASREPRRRGTYNEQFF; cdr3_nt: TGTGCCAGCAGGGAACCTAGACGGCGGGGGACCTACAATGAGCAGTTCTTC
j_call: TRBJ2-1; d_call: .; clone_size: .; v_call: TRBV7-3; cdr3_aa: CASSLRGWSKSHNEQFF; cdr3_nt: TGTGCCAGCAGCTTAAGGGGGTGGAGCAAATCCCACAATGAGCAGTTCTTC
j_call: TRBJ2-7; d_call: .; clone_size: .; v_call: TRBV10-3; cdr3_aa: CAISAGKDYEQYF; cdr3_nt: TGTGCCATCAGTGCCGGGAAAGATTACGAGCAGTACTTC
j_call: TRBJ1-1; d_call: .; clone_size: many; v_call: TRBV19; cdr3_aa: CASSIQENTEAFF; cdr3_nt: TGTGCCAGTAGTATACAGGAGAACACTGAAGCTTTCTTT
j_call: TRBJ1-5; d_call: .; clone_size: many; v_call: TRBV28; cdr3_aa: CASSNLGPNQPQHF; cdr3_nt: TGTGCCAGCAGCAACTTGGGGCCGAATCAGCCCCAGCATTTT
j_call: TRBJ2-5; d_call: .; clone_size: many; v_call: TRBV25-1; cdr3_aa: CASSDPGTRSQETQYF; cdr3_nt: TGTGCCAGCAGTGATCCCGGGACGAGATCCCAAGAGACCCAGTACTTC
j_call: TRBJ2-7; d_call: TRBD2; clone_size: .; v_call: TRBV29-1; cdr3_aa: CSARLAGVYEQYF; cdr3_nt: TGCAGCGCTAGACTAGCGGGAGTTTACGAGCAGTACTTC
j_call: TRBJ2-2; d_call: TRBD1; clone_size: many; v_call: TRBV6-1; cdr3_aa: CASRPGGVDTGELFF; cdr3_nt: TGTGCCAGCAGACCAGGGGGCGTCGACACCGGGGAGCTGTTTTTT
j_call: TRBJ2-1; d_call: .; clone_size: .; v_call: TRBV3-1; cdr3_aa: CASSQGPHNEQSF; cdr3_nt: TGTGCCAGCAGCCAAGGCCCACACAATGAGCAGTCCTTC
j_call: TRBJ2-6; d_call: .; clone_size: .; v_call: TRBV4-2; cdr3_aa: CVSSQVNAASSDGANVLTF; cdr3_nt: TGTGTCAGCAGCCAAGTGAACGCGGCGAGCTCGGATGGGGCCAACGTCCTGACTTTC
j_call: TRBJ2-5; d_call: TRBD2; clone_size: many; v_call: TRBV20-1; cdr3_aa: CSARGQRGGTKTQYF; cdr3_nt: TGCAGTGCTAGAGGGCAGCGGGGGGGGACGAAGACCCAGTACTTC
j_call: TRBJ1-4; d_call: TRBD1; clone_size: .; v_call: TRBV12-3/TRBV12-4; cdr3_aa: CASSPDRALNEKLFF; cdr3_nt: TGTGCCAGCAGCCCGGACAGGGCCCTAAATGAAAAACTGTTTTTT
j_call: TRBJ1-1; d_call: TRBD1; clone_size: .; v_call: TRBV29-1; cdr3_aa: CSYRTGGNTEAFF; cdr3_nt: TGCAGCTATCGGACAGGGGGCAACACTGAAGCTTTCTTT
j_call: TRBJ2-1; d_call: TRBD1; clone_size: few; v_call: TRBV12-3/TRBV12-4; cdr3_aa: CASSSRQGLAYSDEQFF; cdr3_nt: TGTGCCAGCAGTTCAAGACAGGGATTGGCGTACAGCGATGAGCAGTTCTTC
j_call: TRBJ2-5; d_call: .; clone_size: .; v_call: TRBV28; cdr3_aa: CARSSLGETQYF; cdr3_nt: TGTGCCCGCAGCTCTCTAGGGGAGACCCAGTACTTC
j_call: TRBJ2-1; d_call: .; clone_size: .; v_call: TRBV5-1; cdr3_aa: CASSLGGAGVYNEQFF; cdr3_nt: TGCGCCAGCAGCTTGGGTGGGGCAGGAGTGTACAATGAGCAGTTCTTC
j_call: TRBJ2-2; d_call: TRBD2; clone_size: few; v_call: TRBV5-3; cdr3_aa: CASSLGGVAGGTGELFF; cdr3_nt: TGTGCCAGCAGCTTGGGCGGAGTAGCGGGGGGCACCGGGGAGCTGTTTTTT
j_call: TRBJ2-3; d_call: TRBD1; clone_size: .; v_call: TRBV19; cdr3_aa: CASSNRGRTDTQYF; cdr3_nt: TGTGCCAGTAGTAACAGGGGTAGGACAGATACGCAGTATTTT
j_call: TRBJ1-6; d_call: .; clone_size: few; v_call: TRBV7-3; cdr3_aa: CASRKIGVDSPLHF; cdr3_nt: TGTGCCAGCAGGAAGATCGGGGTTGACTCACCCCTCCACTTT
j_call: TRBJ2-1; d_call: TRBD2; clone_size: many; v_call: TRBV20-1; cdr3_aa: CSATRGLAGGNEQFF; cdr3_nt: TGCAGTGCAACCCGGGGACTAGCGGGGGGTAATGAGCAGTTCTTC
j_call: TRBJ2-3; d_call: .; clone_size: .; v_call: TRBV10-3; cdr3_aa: CAISGSQRLSSTDTQYF; cdr3_nt: TGTGCCATCAGTGGTTCCCAAAGATTGTCTAGCACAGATACGCAGTATTTT
j_call: TRBJ2-3; d_call: .; clone_size: medium-sized; v_call: TRBV6-1; cdr3_aa: CASSEGSRADTQYF; cdr3_nt: TGTGCCAGCAGTGAAGGGTCCAGGGCAGATACGCAGTATTTT
j_call: TRBJ2-3; d_call: TRBD1; clone_size: .; v_call: TRBV5-1; cdr3_aa: CASSSGTGSTDTQYF; cdr3_nt: TGCGCCAGCAGCTCCGGGACAGGCAGTACAGATACGCAGTATTTT
j_call: TRBJ2-3; d_call: .; clone_size: few; v_call: TRBV18; cdr3_aa: CASSSSQEDTQYF; cdr3_nt: TGTGCCAGCTCATCGTCTCAGGAAGATACGCAGTATTTT
j_call: TRBJ1-1; d_call: TRBD1; clone_size: many; v_call: TRBV20-1; cdr3_aa: CSAPPGQGGTEAFF; cdr3_nt: TGCAGTGCCCCGCCGGGACAGGGTGGCACTGAAGCTTTCTTT
j_call: TRBJ1-6; d_call: .; clone_size: few; v_call: TRBV7-2; cdr3_aa: CASSLGPADNSPLHF; cdr3_nt: TGTGCCAGCAGCTTAGGGCCAGCTGATAATTCACCCCTCCACTTT
j_call: TRBJ2-2; d_call: .; clone_size: many; v_call: TRBV12-3/TRBV12-4; cdr3_aa: CASSFSSPNTGELFF; cdr3_nt: TGTGCCAGCAGTTTTAGCAGCCCGAACACCGGGGAGCTGTTTTTT
j_call: TRBJ2-3; d_call: TRBD2; clone_size: .; v_call: TRBV20-1; cdr3_aa: CSAPDQRGGDTQYF; cdr3_nt: TGCAGTGCACCGGACCAGCGGGGGGGAGATACGCAGTATTTT
j_call: TRBJ2-6; d_call: .; clone_size: .; v_call: TRBV29-1; cdr3_aa: CSASDTSGADVLTF; cdr3_nt: TGCAGCGCCAGCGACACCTCTGGGGCCGACGTCCTGACTTTC